The source of this TCR beta chain is a study of Graves' ophthalmopathy and Graves' hyperthyroidism. A note on this clonotype: Its antigen is as yet unknown.

The CDR3 sequence is 14 residues long. Germline V gene data show CDR1 as GTSNPN and CDR2 as SVGIG (reference sequence). The V end was cut by 3 bases, the J end by 0 bases, with 11 bases between. Regarding the study as a whole: The authors also found most expanded thyroid clonotypes above 0.001 frequency in blood.

Certain patients, namely those with other autoimmune diseases, uncontrolled infections, pregnancy or lactation, were excluded. Physicians reached a diagnosis by relying on clinical symptoms, serum thyroxine, TRAb, thyroid ultrasound and orbital computed tomography. PBMCs stemmed from 7.5 to 10 ml of fresh peripheral blood. RNA transcripts were the source from which TCR beta CDR3 regions were amplified. RT-PCR in the first round used HTBI primers; a second-round multiplex PCR followed. TCRdb re-analysed the multiplex PCR reads in MiXCR, keeping a single row per CDR3 protein. This sample has around 600,000 distinct CDR3 sequences; over 40% occur once, and the top ten carry more than 2.5%.

The TCR sequence derives from an adult man with Graves' ophthalmopathy. The chain is built from TRBV30 and TRBJ1-2, with D perhaps TRBD1 (5 bases). Specimen: peripheral blood. CDR3: CAWRGLGTNYGYTF. The CDR3 nucleotides read TGTGCCTGGAGGGGACTGGGAACTAACTATGGCTACACCTTC.